This T cell receptor (beta chain) was observed in a study of preoperative IRX-2 immunotherapy in early breast cancer. Treatment here: preoperative locoregional IRX-2 cytokine immunotherapy. Patients received preoperative, locoregional IRX-2 cytokine immunotherapy in a phase Ib study. Measured with immunoSEQ multiplex PCR; TCRdb has only the in-frame clones, and not every one. The sample lists 24,000 or so clones, approximately 95% occurring once. The CDR3 covers 15 residues. V shed 3 bases and J shed 0 bases, with 12 bases lying between them. CDR1 is LNHDA, CDR2 SQIVND, per germline (reference sequence).

The rearrangement joins TRBV19 to TRBJ2-7; D uncertain. Here the sequenced sample was tumor tissue, taken after IRX-2 immunotherapy. The sequence came from a human donor with breast cancer. Written as DNA, the CDR3 is TGTGCCAGTAGTATCGGGCCCCTGAGCTCCTACGAGCAGTACTTC. Amino acid sequence: CASSIGPLSSYEQYF.